This T cell receptor (beta chain) was sequenced in a study of shared clonotypes between healthy human individuals. Study-level background: Plates per donor: three CD4 naive, three CD4 memory, two CD8 naive, one CD8 memory. Notes on the study in general: Shared clonotypes: about 5.3% naive CD4, about 4% naive CD8, 2.3% memory CD4, 0.4% memory CD8.

Terminally differentiated effector memory CD45RA+ cells were left out of the naive CD8 fraction, which was CD45RO-negative and positively selected for CCR7. The CDR3 is 15 residues long. Germline V gene data show CDR1 as MNHEY and CDR2 as SVGAGI. The V and J ends lost 5 bases and 2 bases, in that order; junction bases with no gene match: 7. TCRdb's copy holds only in-frame clones and misses some; the assay was immunoSEQ multiplex PCR. In the table there are roughly 2 million clones, roughly 94% of which are singletons. A remark on this clone: Its antigen is still unknown.

This chain links TRBV6-5 with TRBJ2-7; 9 nucleotides align to TRBD1. The sample was naive CD8+ T cells sorted from blood. The sequence was obtained from a man younger than 35 in good health. The CDR3 sequence: CASSPGTGRTYEQYF. The CDR3 DNA reads as TGTGCCAGCAGTCCCGGGACAGGGAGGACCTACGAGCAGTACTTC.